Following are 25 T cell receptor beta chains from one sample sequenced in a study of cytomegalovirus exposure and HLA in healthy donors. PCR amplification relied on 60 Vbeta primers (plus 13 Jbeta primers). Produced via immunoSEQ multiplex PCR; TCRdb's table is partial and in-frame only. The repertoire holds roughly 150,000 clones, with about 79% as singletons. The sample taken for sequencing was PBMCs. The receptors here all came from a male donor in good health and CMV-seronegative.

The chain combines TRBV4-3 with TRBJ1-4; D is perhaps TRBD1 (6 bases). Germline V gene sequence: CDR1 LGHNA, CDR2 YSLEER. Trimming removed 0 bases from V and 7 bases from J, with 15 bases in between. CDR3 size: 16 residues. For the CDR3, the DNA is TGCGCCAGCAGCCAAGATCCCAACAGGGAGGGTGAAAAACTGTTTTTT. The encoded protein is CASSQDPNREGEKLFF.

V gene TRBV19 combines with J gene TRBJ1-5; D not resolved. The length of the CDR3 is 12 residues. Trimming removed 1 base from V and 6 bases from J, with 4 bases in between. CDR1 LNHDA and CDR2 SQIVND come from the germline V gene (reference sequence). DNA of the CDR3: TGTGCCAGTAGTATAGGAGGTCAGCCCCAGCATTTT. Residues: CASSIGGQPQHF.

This chain uses TRBV28 with TRBJ1-2; no reliable D call. Trimming removed 8 bases from V and 5 bases from J, with 9 bases in between. There are 11 residues in the CDR3. Germline CDR1 MDHEN, CDR2 SYDVKM. The CDR3 is CASRSGYGYTF. CDR3 bases: TGTGCCAGCCGGTCGGGTTATGGCTACACCTTC.

This sequence joins TRBV7-9 and TRBJ2-7, with TRBD2 identical over 11 bases. The germline V gene has CDR1 SEHNR and CDR2 FQNEAQ (reference sequence). V lost 6 bases, J lost 6 bases, and 10 bases stayed unmatched. The CDR3 covers 15 residues. CDR3 coding DNA: TGTGCCAGCAGTCCACTCGGGACTAGCGGCCTCGAGCAGTACTTC. As protein: CASSPLGTSGLEQYF.

The V call is TRBV11-2, the J call TRBJ2-7; maybe TRBD1 (6 bases). V was cut by 1 base and J by 4 bases, with 8 bases left in between. The CDR3 sequence is 13 residues long. CDR1 is SGHAT, CDR2 FQNNGV, per germline. The CDR3 DNA sequence: TGTGCCAGCAGCTTAGCAGGGGAGTACGAGCAGTACTTC. Translated, it gives CASSLAGEYEQYF.

The chain combines TRBV5-4 with TRBJ1-1; D gene uncertain. V was clipped by 0 bases and J by 7 bases, with 4 bases between them. Germline CDR1 reads SGHNT; CDR2 reads YYREEE (reference sequence). There are 11 residues in the CDR3. The CDR3 loop is CASSLGSEAFF. CDR3 sequence (DNA): TGTGCCAGCAGCTTGGGGAGTGAAGCTTTCTTT.

The chain has TRBV2 and TRBJ2-7; D possibly corresponds to TRBD2 (6 bases). Germline V gene data show CDR1 as SNHLY and CDR2 as FYNNEI. With 4 bases removed from V and 4 bases from J, the gap between germline ends came to 14 bases. The CDR3 totals 14 residues. The CDR3 reads CASSVEAGWYEQYF. CDR3 nucleotide sequence: TGTGCCAGCAGTGTTGAGGCGGGGTGGTACGAGCAGTACTTC.

This chain joins TRBV9 and TRBJ2-3, with no clear D. V gave up 0 bases and J gave up 4 bases, with 9 bases separating them. CDR1 SGDLS and CDR2 YYNGEE come from the germline V gene. CDR3 length: 14 residues. The CDR3 sequence: CASSVGLGPDTQYF. DNA of the CDR3: TGTGCCAGCAGCGTAGGCCTAGGCCCAGATACGCAGTATTTT.

This clone was observed once. The chain joins TRBV19 to TRBJ1-2; 7 bases agree with TRBD1. CDR3 length: 15 residues. Per the germline V gene, CDR1 is LNHDA and CDR2 is SQIVND (reference sequence). J lost 3 bases, V lost 5 bases, and 9 bases had no gene match. The CDR3 DNA sequence: TGTGCCAGTAGTGTCGGGACAGCAGATCACTATGGCTACACCTTC. It is translated as CASSVGTADHYGYTF.

The V and J genes are TRBV27 and TRBJ2-5; perhaps TRBD2 as D (5 bases). Trimming left V 6 bases short and J 4 bases short, with 18 bases between. Germline values: CDR1 MNHEY, CDR2 SMNVEV (reference sequence). CDR3 length equals 15 residues. CDR3 amino acids: CASRAEAQAGETQYF. DNA for the CDR3: TGTGCCAGCAGGGCCGAGGCGCAGGCGGGAGAGACCCAGTACTTC.

Details on this clone: One end of the junction is discordant with germline, which a read error may explain. This specimen includes other DNA sequences encoding the same CDR3. The rearrangement links TRBV6-5 to TRBJ2-1; D might be TRBD2 (6 bases). Germline CDR1 is MNHEY and CDR2 is SVGAGI. The CDR3 has 16 residues. CDR3 loop: CASSYSGGDGGYEQFF. The CDR3 DNA reads TGTGCCAGCAGCTACTCGGGCGGGGACGGGGGATATGAGCAGTTCTTC.

This chain connects TRBV30 to TRBJ2-7; 14 nucleotides agree with TRBD2. Unmatched junction bases numbered 4, after V lost 3 bases and J lost 3 bases. This CDR3 has 15 residues. The germline V gene has CDR1 GTSNPN and CDR2 SVGIG (reference sequence). The CDR3 DNA follows: TGTGCCTGGAGGGGGACTAGCGGGAGTTTCTACGAGCAGTACTTC. Its protein is CAWRGTSGSFYEQYF.

The chain joins TRBV5-4 to TRBJ2-5, with TRBD2 matching over 7 bases. The end of the DNA is better explained by TRBJ2-7, so the J call may be wrong. The CDR3 runs 15 residues. Germline values: CDR1 SGHNT, CDR2 YYREEE (reference sequence). The CDR3 reads CASSPPPGRSDEQYF. The CDR3 DNA sequence: TGTGCCAGCAGCCCACCCCCCGGGAGGTCCGACGAGCAGTACTTC.

The V gene is TRBV28, the J gene TRBJ2-7; D might be TRBD2 (5 bases). This CDR3 has 15 amino acids. Trimming shortened V by 1 base and J by 5 bases, and 15 bases separated the two germline ends. Germline loops: CDR1 MDHEN, CDR2 SYDVKM. The CDR3 here is CASSLSLAGSHEQYF. Written as DNA, the CDR3 is TGTGCCAGCAGTTTATCCCTAGCTGGGTCCCACGAGCAGTACTTC.

The rearrangement joins TRBV19 to TRBJ2-7; D remains ambiguous. Trimming shortened V by 6 bases and J by 6 bases, and 21 bases separated the two germline ends. The length of the CDR3 is 15 residues. Germline V gene lookup returns CDR1 LNHDA and CDR2 SQIVND (reference sequence). In DNA, the CDR3 is TGTGCCAGTAGCTTTTCCTACGCCCCCGGTGCCGAGCAGTACTTC. Translating it yields CASSFSYAPGAEQYF.

This clone was counted a single time. The rearrangement links TRBV27 to TRBJ2-7; 10 bases are a match to TRBD2. The trim removed 6 bases at V and 1 base at J, leaving 9 bases unmatched. Germline CDR1 MNHEY, CDR2 SMNVEV (reference sequence). The CDR3 extends over 16 amino acids. This CDR3 is CASSIHPTSGSYEQYF. The CDR3 nucleotides read TGTGCCAGCAGCATCCACCCGACTAGCGGGTCCTACGAGCAGTACTTC.

The chain links TRBV15 to TRBJ2-5; D ambiguous. The length of the CDR3 is 15 residues. The V gene's germline CDR1 is LNHNV and CDR2 YYDKDF (reference sequence). V lost 0 bases and J lost 2, with 10 bases in between. CDR3 sequence: CATSRDQGGQETQYF. CDR3 bases: TGTGCCACCAGCAGAGATCAAGGCGGACAAGAGACCCAGTACTTC.

In its sample, this clone was seen once. The J gene is TRBJ2-2, the V gene TRBV29-1; D unclear. From germline, CDR1 is SQVTM and CDR2 ANQGSEA. The CDR3 contains 13 residues. V was clipped by 0 bases and J by 3 bases, with 5 bases between them. The CDR3 DNA follows: TGCAGCGTTGAAGATGGCCACACCGGGGAGCTGTTTTTT. Its translation: CSVEDGHTGELFF.

The rearrangement links TRBV6-5 to TRBJ1-1; the match to TRBD1 covers 9 bases. The V gene's germline CDR1 is MNHEY and CDR2 SVGAGI. Trimming at V came to 9 bases and at J to 3 bases, leaving 8 bases not matched to a gene. The CDR3 has 14 residues. The CDR3 sequence: CASRDRETDTEAFF. CDR3 coding DNA: TGTGCCAGTAGGGACAGGGAAACGGACACTGAAGCTTTCTTT.

The gene calls are TRBV11-2 and TRBJ2-1, with 14 bases identical to TRBD2. The CDR3 is 15 residues long. The germline CDR1 and CDR2 sequences are SGHAT and FQNNGV. Unmatched junction bases numbered 2, after V lost 3 bases and J lost 7 bases. In DNA form, the CDR3 reads TGTGCCAGCAGCTTGGGGACTAGCGGGAGTAATGAGCAGTTCTTC. The encoded protein is CASSLGTSGSNEQFF.

This clone was recorded only once. The V and J genes are TRBV30 and TRBJ2-5, with TRBD2 as a possible D gene (5 bases). Trimming shortened V by 4 bases and J by 5 bases, and 14 bases separated the two germline ends. Germline assignment: CDR1 GTSNPN and CDR2 SVGIG (reference sequence). The CDR3 is 13 amino acids. The CDR3 region has the DNA TGTGCCTGGATTGTAGAGGGTGGGGAGACCCAGTACTTC. It codes for CAWIVEGGETQYF.

This rearrangement joins TRBV11-3 to TRBJ1-1; D not resolved. Germline assignment: CDR1 SGHNT and CDR2 YENEEA. This CDR3 comprises 14 residues. Trimming took off 0 bases at V and 0 bases at J, with 5 bases between the two ends. The CDR3 sequence: CASSLDSVNTEAFF. The CDR3 region has the DNA TGTGCCAGCAGCTTAGATTCAGTGAACACTGAAGCTTTCTTT.

The sample holds one count of this clone. The J gene is TRBJ2-1, the V gene TRBV4-3; TRBD2 agrees at 8 bases. Germline V gene data show CDR1 as LGHNA and CDR2 as YSLEER. The CDR3 has 14 residues. Losses at the gene ends were 6 bases for V and 6 bases for J; bases not matched to a gene: 7. The CDR3 nucleotides are TGCGCCAGCAGTCCGTCCCTAGCGGGCAATGAGCAGTTCTTC. Protein product: CASSPSLAGNEQFF.

V is TRBV7-6 and J is TRBJ2-7, with TRBD2 matching over 10 bases. Germline trimming cut 5 bases from V and 0 bases from J; bases unmatched to any gene: 10. Germline assignment: CDR1 SGHVS and CDR2 FNYEAQ. CDR3 size: 17 residues. The CDR3, as DNA: TGTGCCAGCAGCCCCACTAGCGGGGATCCCCACTCCTACGAGCAGTACTTC. This codes for CASSPTSGDPHSYEQYF.

The chain couples TRBV5-5 to TRBJ2-2; 8 positions agree with TRBD2. Germline V gives CDR1 SGHKS, CDR2 YYEKEE (reference sequence). After removal of 4 bases from V and 3 bases from J, the junction contained 5 bases not matched to a gene. CDR3 length: 15 amino acids. CDR3 DNA sequence: TGTGCCAGCAGCGCGGGACTAGTGGACACCGGGGAGCTGTTTTTT. It specifies CASSAGLVDTGELFF.